A selection of T cell receptor beta chains follows, all from one sample in a study of shared clonotypes between healthy human individuals. The repertoire was sequenced with immunoSEQ multiplex PCR; TCRdb's copy has only in-frame clones and lacks some. Seen here are more than 550,000 clones, roughly nine tenths observed once, and the top ten hold 20% to 25%. Sequenced input: naive CD8+ T cells sorted from blood. All receptors come from a man aged 30 to 39 in good health. The CDR3 runs from the conserved cysteine through the conserved F or W. A D gene is named only where the DNA matches it firmly. Size tells how often a clone was seen (once, few, many) or the class of an expanded clone, and some rows leave it out.

d_gene	v_gene	j_gene	abundance	CDR3aa	CDR3nt
.	TRBV19	TRBJ2-2	once	CASSGSNTGELFF	TGTGCCAGTAGTGGATCAAACACCGGGGAGCTGTTTTTT
.	TRBV27	TRBJ2-3	.	CASTSTDTQYF	TGTGCCAGCACAAGCACAGATACGCAGTATTTT
.	TRBV7-2	TRBJ2-1	.	CASSFSTQEAVYNEQFF	TGTGCCAGCAGCTTCTCCACCCAGGAGGCGGTCTACAATGAGCAGTTCTTC
TRBD1	TRBV5-5	TRBJ2-7	.	CASSRTGNEQYF	TGTGCCAGCAGCCGGACAGGGAACGAGCAGTACTTC
.	TRBV27	TRBJ2-7	.	CASSWQGYEQYF	TGTGCCAGCAGTTGGCAGGGCTACGAGCAGTACTTC
.	TRBV7-8	TRBJ1-5	few	CASSSGGRQPQHF	TGTGCCAGCAGCTCTGGGGGTCGTCAGCCCCAGCATTTT
.	TRBV7-9	TRBJ1-2	.	CASSSPEGTHYGYTF	TGTGCCAGCAGCTCCCCGGAGGGGACCCACTATGGCTACACCTTC
.	TRBV19	TRBJ2-7	.	CASSPAPSFEQYF	TGTGCCAGTAGCCCTGCTCCGTCCTTCGAGCAGTACTTC
.	TRBV4-3	TRBJ2-7	.	CASSQAPRGTYEQYF	TGCGCCAGCAGCCAAGCGCCACGGGGAACCTACGAGCAGTACTTC
TRBD2	TRBV4-1	TRBJ2-1	.	CASSPTWDTGGNEQFF	TGCGCCAGCAGCCCGACTTGGGATACGGGAGGCAATGAGCAGTTCTTC
.	TRBV9	TRBJ2-2	.	CASSLNTGELFF	TGTGCCAGCAGCCTAAACACCGGGGAGCTGTTTTTT
.	TRBV4-1	TRBJ2-5	.	CASSPTRGGGRWETQYF	TGCGCCAGCAGCCCAACTAGGGGCGGTGGGCGGTGGGAGACCCAGTACTTC
TRBD1	TRBV5-1	TRBJ1-1	.	CASSQVGQVNTEAFF	TGCGCCAGCAGTCAAGTAGGACAGGTGAACACTGAAGCTTTCTTT
.	TRBV7-9	TRBJ2-7	.	CASSFDGEQYF	TGTGCCAGCAGCTTTGACGGCGAGCAGTACTTC
.	TRBV30	TRBJ1-2	.	CAWMGRADYGYTF	TGTGCCTGGATGGGGAGGGCGGACTATGGCTACACCTTC
.	TRBV27	TRBJ2-7	.	CASSLRTAYEQYF	TGTGCCAGCAGCTTACGGACAGCGTACGAGCAGTACTTC
.	TRBV28	TRBJ2-7	.	CASWGENYEQYF	TGTGCCAGCTGGGGAGAAAACTACGAGCAGTACTTC
.	TRBV7-9	TRBJ2-6	.	CASSSKHSGANVLTF	TGTGCCAGCAGCTCTAAGCACTCTGGGGCCAACGTCCTGACTTTC
.	TRBV7-9	TRBJ1-5	.	CASTRGDQPQHF	TGTGCCAGCACGCGCGGGGATCAGCCCCAGCATTTT
.	TRBV27	TRBJ2-2	few	CASSFQVGGTGELFF	TGTGCCAGCAGTTTTCAGGTCGGGGGCACCGGGGAGCTGTTTTTT
.	TRBV7-9	TRBJ2-7	.	CASSRAEGLHTYEQYF	TGTGCCAGCAGCCGAGCCGAAGGACTGCATACCTACGAGCAGTACTTC
.	TRBV25-1	TRBJ1-2	.	CASSERQDYGYTF	TGTGCCAGCAGTGAAAGGCAGGACTATGGCTACACCTTC
.	TRBV4-3	TRBJ1-3	.	CASSQESGPPGNTIYF	TGCGCCAGCAGCCAAGAGTCGGGCCCACCTGGAAACACCATATATTTT
TRBD1	TRBV2	TRBJ1-5	once	CASKGQGAKEDQPQHF	TGTGCCAGCAAGGGACAGGGAGCCAAAGAGGATCAGCCCCAGCATTTT